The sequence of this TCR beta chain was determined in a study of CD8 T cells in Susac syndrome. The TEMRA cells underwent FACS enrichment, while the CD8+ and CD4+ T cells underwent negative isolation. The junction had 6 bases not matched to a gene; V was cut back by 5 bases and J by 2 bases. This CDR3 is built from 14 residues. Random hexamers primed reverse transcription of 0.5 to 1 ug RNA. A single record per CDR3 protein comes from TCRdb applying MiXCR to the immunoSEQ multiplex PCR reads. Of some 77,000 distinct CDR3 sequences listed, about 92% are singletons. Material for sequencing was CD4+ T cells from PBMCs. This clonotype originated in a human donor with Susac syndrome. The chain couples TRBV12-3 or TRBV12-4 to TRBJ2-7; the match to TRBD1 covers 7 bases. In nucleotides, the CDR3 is TGTGCCAGCAGTCCCCGGGACAGCACCTACGAGCAGTACTTC. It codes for CASSPRDSTYEQYF.